These T cell receptor beta chains were read from a single sample in a study of graft-versus-host responses after intestinal transplantation. These TCRs' antigens remain unknown. This table comes from immunoSEQ multiplex PCR, and its TCRdb copy is limited to in-frame clones, with some not included. The repertoire includes about 90,000 clones, 80% to 95% of them detected once, and approximately 0.32% sits in the top ten. This material consisted of unstimulated CD4+ T cells sorted from spleen or lymph node cells, taken before transplant. These TCRs come from a human donor who was the organ donor for an intestinal transplant. The CDR3 runs from the conserved cysteine through the conserved F or W. The D gene is left open where the match is weak. The size of a clone is reported for some rows only, either as once, few or many, or as a class for expanded clones.

cdr3_aa: CASSRGQSYGYTF; cdr3_nt: TGTGCCAGCAGCCGGGGACAGTCCTATGGCTACACCTTC; clone_size: -; j_call: TRBJ1-2; v_call: TRBV6-5; d_call: TRBD1
cdr3_aa: CASRRVNLNTEAFF; cdr3_nt: TGTGCCAGCAGACGCGTAAACCTGAACACTGAAGCTTTCTTT; clone_size: -; j_call: TRBJ1-1; v_call: TRBV6-6; d_call: -
cdr3_aa: CASSLAQGDYNEQFF; cdr3_nt: TGCGCCAGCAGCTTGGCCCAGGGGGATTACAATGAGCAGTTCTTC; clone_size: -; j_call: TRBJ2-1; v_call: TRBV5-1; d_call: TRBD1
cdr3_aa: CASSVDISTDTQYF; cdr3_nt: TGTGCCAGCAGCGTTGACATAAGCACAGATACGCAGTATTTT; clone_size: -; j_call: TRBJ2-3; v_call: TRBV9; d_call: -
cdr3_aa: CASSRTGGGNTEAFF; cdr3_nt: TGCGCCAGCAGTCGAACGGGAGGGGGGAACACTGAAGCTTTCTTT; clone_size: -; j_call: TRBJ1-1; v_call: TRBV5-1; d_call: -
cdr3_aa: CASSRQSGNEKLFF; cdr3_nt: TGTGCCAGCAGTAGACAGTCGGGTAATGAAAAACTGTTTTTT; clone_size: -; j_call: TRBJ1-4; v_call: TRBV11-2; d_call: -
cdr3_aa: CASSSYDTQYF; cdr3_nt: TGTGCCAGCAGCTCCTACGATACGCAGTATTTT; clone_size: -; j_call: TRBJ2-3; v_call: TRBV7-3; d_call: -
cdr3_aa: CASSLERLAGGRTDTQYF; cdr3_nt: TGTGCCAGTAGTCTAGAGAGATTAGCGGGAGGTAGGACAGATACGCAGTATTTT; clone_size: -; j_call: TRBJ2-3; v_call: TRBV19; d_call: TRBD2
cdr3_aa: CAISEGGQGVNTEAFF; cdr3_nt: TGTGCCATCAGTGAAGGGGGACAGGGGGTGAACACTGAAGCTTTCTTT; clone_size: -; j_call: TRBJ1-1; v_call: TRBV10-3; d_call: TRBD1
cdr3_aa: CAWSRGRVLGHGNTIYF; cdr3_nt: TGTGCCTGGAGCCGAGGTCGGGTTTTAGGCCATGGAAACACCATATATTTT; clone_size: -; j_call: TRBJ1-3; v_call: TRBV30; d_call: -
cdr3_aa: CASSHPGTPSGNTIYF; cdr3_nt: TGTGCCAGCAGCCACCCTGGGACACCCTCTGGAAACACCATATATTTT; clone_size: -; j_call: TRBJ1-3; v_call: TRBV14; d_call: -
cdr3_aa: CASSFGGWGEKLFF; cdr3_nt: TGTGCCAGCAGCTTCGGGGGTTGGGGTGAAAAACTGTTTTTT; clone_size: -; j_call: TRBJ1-4; v_call: TRBV7-9; d_call: -
cdr3_aa: CASSKDRGLTDTQYF; cdr3_nt: TGTGCCAGCAGTAAGGACAGGGGCCTCACAGATACGCAGTATTTT; clone_size: -; j_call: TRBJ2-3; v_call: TRBV28; d_call: TRBD1
cdr3_aa: CASSEVQGPRMGYTF; cdr3_nt: TGTGCCAGCAGTGAGGTACAGGGACCGAGGATGGGCTACACCTTC; clone_size: -; j_call: TRBJ1-2; v_call: TRBV2; d_call: -
cdr3_aa: CSATRAYEQYF; cdr3_nt: TGCAGCGCAACTCGGGCCTACGAGCAGTACTTC; clone_size: once; j_call: TRBJ2-7; v_call: TRBV29-1; d_call: -
cdr3_aa: CASSLDGSGANVLTF; cdr3_nt: TGCGCCAGCAGCTTGGACGGCTCTGGGGCCAACGTCCTGACTTTC; clone_size: -; j_call: TRBJ2-6; v_call: TRBV5-1; d_call: -
cdr3_aa: CASSLRTGGNEQYF; cdr3_nt: TGCGCCAGCAGCTTGCGGACAGGGGGAAACGAGCAGTACTTC; clone_size: -; j_call: TRBJ2-7; v_call: TRBV5-1; d_call: TRBD1
cdr3_aa: CASSLQGAGANVLTF; cdr3_nt: TGTGCCAGCAGTTTACAGGGGGCTGGGGCCAACGTCCTGACTTTC; clone_size: -; j_call: TRBJ2-6; v_call: TRBV5-4; d_call: TRBD1
cdr3_aa: CASSQVSGGLADTQYF; cdr3_nt: TGTGCCAGCAGCCAAGTTAGCGGGGGGCTCGCAGATACGCAGTATTTT; clone_size: once; j_call: TRBJ2-3; v_call: TRBV4-2; d_call: TRBD2
cdr3_aa: CASSDLKPPYGYTF; cdr3_nt: TGTGCCAGCAGTGATTTGAAGCCACCCTATGGCTACACCTTC; clone_size: once; j_call: TRBJ1-2; v_call: TRBV25-1; d_call: -
cdr3_aa: CASILRTSKNIQYF; cdr3_nt: TGTGCCAGCATCCTTCGGACTAGCAAAAACATTCAGTACTTC; clone_size: -; j_call: TRBJ2-4; v_call: TRBV25-1; d_call: TRBD2
cdr3_aa: CASLRLAGLGETQYF; cdr3_nt: TGCGCCAGCCTGCGACTAGCGGGATTAGGAGAGACCCAGTACTTC; clone_size: -; j_call: TRBJ2-5; v_call: TRBV10-2; d_call: TRBD2
cdr3_aa: CASSSGQGTYEQYF; cdr3_nt: TGTGCCAGCAGTTCCGGACAGGGGACCTACGAGCAGTACTTC; clone_size: -; j_call: TRBJ2-7; v_call: TRBV6-5; d_call: TRBD1
cdr3_aa: CASSLDYLTSGANVLTF; cdr3_nt: TGTGCCAGCAGCTTAGATTACCTAACTTCTGGGGCCAACGTCCTGACTTTC; clone_size: -; j_call: TRBJ2-6; v_call: TRBV11-3; d_call: -
cdr3_aa: CASSLEASGSRANEQFF; cdr3_nt: TGCGCCAGCAGTTTAGAAGCTAGCGGGAGCAGAGCAAATGAGCAGTTCTTC; clone_size: -; j_call: TRBJ2-1; v_call: TRBV10-1; d_call: TRBD2
cdr3_aa: CASSADRDFTYEQYF; cdr3_nt: TGTGCCAGCAGTGCGGACAGAGACTTTACCTACGAGCAGTACTTC; clone_size: -; j_call: TRBJ2-7; v_call: TRBV25-1; d_call: -
cdr3_aa: CASKPGQGNTEAFF; cdr3_nt: TGTGCCAGCAAGCCGGGACAGGGAAACACTGAAGCTTTCTTT; clone_size: once; j_call: TRBJ1-1; v_call: TRBV6-4; d_call: TRBD1
cdr3_aa: CASSEKREGNYYGYTF; cdr3_nt: TGCGCCAGCAGTGAAAAAAGGGAGGGAAACTACTATGGCTACACCTTC; clone_size: once; j_call: TRBJ1-2; v_call: TRBV10-1; d_call: -
cdr3_aa: CSVSNRDRGYEQYF; cdr3_nt: TGCAGCGTTTCTAACCGGGACAGGGGCTACGAGCAGTACTTC; clone_size: few; j_call: TRBJ2-7; v_call: TRBV29-1; d_call: TRBD1
cdr3_aa: CASSGADRGEQEQYF; cdr3_nt: TGTGCCAGCAGTGGGGCGGACAGGGGGGAGCAAGAGCAGTACTTC; clone_size: -; j_call: TRBJ2-7; v_call: TRBV28; d_call: TRBD1
cdr3_aa: CASSRSGELFF; cdr3_nt: TGTGCCAGCAGTCGTTCTGGGGAGCTGTTTTTT; clone_size: -; j_call: TRBJ2-2; v_call: TRBV6-5; d_call: -
cdr3_aa: CASSPQTGSSYEQYF; cdr3_nt: TGTGCCAGTAGCCCCCAAACTGGGAGCTCCTACGAGCAGTACTTC; clone_size: -; j_call: TRBJ2-7; v_call: TRBV19; d_call: -
cdr3_aa: CSVALLAGPYNEQFF; cdr3_nt: TGCAGCGTTGCCCTACTAGCGGGCCCCTACAATGAGCAGTTCTTC; clone_size: -; j_call: TRBJ2-1; v_call: TRBV29-1; d_call: TRBD2
cdr3_aa: CASSPGTGVSGANVLTF; cdr3_nt: TGTGCCAGCAGCCCAGGGACAGGGGTCTCTGGGGCCAACGTCCTGACTTTC; clone_size: once; j_call: TRBJ2-6; v_call: TRBV11-3; d_call: TRBD1
cdr3_aa: CASRKGRGSSGANVLTF; cdr3_nt: TGTGCCAGTAGAAAGGGACGGGGGTCCTCTGGGGCCAACGTCCTGACTTTC; clone_size: -; j_call: TRBJ2-6; v_call: TRBV19; d_call: -
cdr3_aa: CASSSGHNYGYTF; cdr3_nt: TGCGCCAGCAGCTCGGGACACAACTATGGCTACACCTTC; clone_size: few; j_call: TRBJ1-2; v_call: TRBV5-1; d_call: -
cdr3_aa: CASSGNYAATNEKLFF; cdr3_nt: TGTGCCAGCAGTGGAAATTATGCGGCGACTAATGAAAAACTGTTTTTT; clone_size: -; j_call: TRBJ1-4; v_call: TRBV6-1; d_call: -
cdr3_aa: CASILAGVTTSDTQYF; cdr3_nt: TGTGCCAGCATACTCGCGGGGGTTACTACTTCAGATACGCAGTATTTT; clone_size: -; j_call: TRBJ2-3; v_call: TRBV11-3; d_call: TRBD2
cdr3_aa: CASSTNYEQYF; cdr3_nt: TGTGCCAGCAGTACTAACTACGAGCAGTACTTC; clone_size: -; j_call: TRBJ2-7; v_call: TRBV28; d_call: -
cdr3_aa: CAISADRGQETQYF; cdr3_nt: TGTGCCATCAGTGCGGACAGGGGGCAAGAGACCCAGTACTTC; clone_size: -; j_call: TRBJ2-5; v_call: TRBV10-3; d_call: TRBD1
cdr3_aa: CASSVGGPNEQYF; cdr3_nt: TGTGCCAGCAGCGTTGGCGGGCCGAACGAGCAGTACTTC; clone_size: few; j_call: TRBJ2-7; v_call: TRBV9; d_call: -
cdr3_aa: CASSLLVANYGYTF; cdr3_nt: TGCGCCAGCAGCTTATTAGTAGCTAACTATGGCTACACCTTC; clone_size: -; j_call: TRBJ1-2; v_call: TRBV5-1; d_call: -
cdr3_aa: CASSDRGAGGTDTQYF; cdr3_nt: TGTGCCAGCAGCGACAGGGGAGCGGGGGGGACAGATACGCAGTATTTT; clone_size: -; j_call: TRBJ2-3; v_call: TRBV25-1; d_call: TRBD2
cdr3_aa: CAWRQGASFIDTQYF; cdr3_nt: TGTGCCTGGAGACAGGGGGCTTCTTTTATAGATACGCAGTATTTT; clone_size: -; j_call: TRBJ2-3; v_call: TRBV30; d_call: TRBD1
cdr3_aa: CASSPYTDTQYF; cdr3_nt: TGTGCCAGCAGCCCGTACACAGATACGCAGTATTTT; clone_size: -; j_call: TRBJ2-3; v_call: TRBV11-2; d_call: -
cdr3_aa: CASSLERDSYYYGYTF; cdr3_nt: TGTGCCAGCAGTTTGGAACGGGACAGCTATTACTATGGCTACACCTTC; clone_size: -; j_call: TRBJ1-2; v_call: TRBV28; d_call: TRBD1
cdr3_aa: CASSPTSGSGYEQYF; cdr3_nt: TGTGCCAGCAGCCCGACTAGCGGGAGTGGCTACGAGCAGTACTTC; clone_size: -; j_call: TRBJ2-7; v_call: TRBV7-6; d_call: TRBD2
cdr3_aa: CASSDRVNTEAFF; cdr3_nt: TGCGCCAGCAGCGATAGAGTAAACACTGAAGCTTTCTTT; clone_size: -; j_call: TRBJ1-1; v_call: TRBV5-1; d_call: -
cdr3_aa: CASSQGTGGYGYTF; cdr3_nt: TGTGCCAGCAGCCAAGGGACAGGGGGCTATGGCTACACCTTC; clone_size: -; j_call: TRBJ1-2; v_call: TRBV14; d_call: TRBD1
cdr3_aa: CASSEAWPPRNTEAFF; cdr3_nt: TGTGCCAGCAGTGAAGCTTGGCCCCCCAGGAACACTGAAGCTTTCTTT; clone_size: -; j_call: TRBJ1-1; v_call: TRBV2; d_call: -
cdr3_aa: CASSSISRVAFF; cdr3_nt: TGTGCCAGCAGTTCCATATCTCGGGTGGCTTTCTTT; clone_size: -; j_call: TRBJ1-1; v_call: TRBV27; d_call: -
cdr3_aa: CASSQEGLTSGRALRETQYF; cdr3_nt: TGTGCCAGCAGCCAAGAGGGCTTGACTAGCGGGAGGGCCCTCAGAGAGACCCAGTACTTC; clone_size: -; j_call: TRBJ2-5; v_call: TRBV4-2; d_call: TRBD2
cdr3_aa: CARSGGADNSPLHF; cdr3_nt: TGTGCCAGGTCCGGGGGGGCGGATAATTCACCCCTCCACTTT; clone_size: -; j_call: TRBJ1-6; v_call: TRBV2; d_call: -